This TCR beta chain appears in the sequencing data of a study of blood T cell repertoires in COVID-19. Study details: Sources were T cells, B-cell-depleted T cells, or PBMCs; the material itself was cDNA or gDNA.

In the authors' methods: Amplification with reference gene primers provided the estimates of nucleated cell counts. Measured with immunoSEQ multiplex PCR; TCRdb has only the in-frame clones, and not every one. V and J calls and clone size are copied from that table; D and trimming were computed from the DNA. Here the sample spans 90,000 to 130,000 clones, around 84% being singletons. Remarks on this clone: An end of the junction differs from the germline gene, which may be a read error.

This CDR3 is built from 14 residues. Looked up from germline, CDR1 is SQVTM and CDR2 is ANQGSEA. The rearrangement joins TRBV29-1 to TRBJ2-1, with 7 bases fitting TRBD2. The clonotype comes from a man in his forties with acute or convalescent COVID-19. The sequencing input was peripheral blood. The CDR3 reads CSVSKRTSDNAQFF. The CDR3 nucleotides are TGCAGCGTTTCAAAGCGGACTAGTGACAATGCGCAGTTCTTC.